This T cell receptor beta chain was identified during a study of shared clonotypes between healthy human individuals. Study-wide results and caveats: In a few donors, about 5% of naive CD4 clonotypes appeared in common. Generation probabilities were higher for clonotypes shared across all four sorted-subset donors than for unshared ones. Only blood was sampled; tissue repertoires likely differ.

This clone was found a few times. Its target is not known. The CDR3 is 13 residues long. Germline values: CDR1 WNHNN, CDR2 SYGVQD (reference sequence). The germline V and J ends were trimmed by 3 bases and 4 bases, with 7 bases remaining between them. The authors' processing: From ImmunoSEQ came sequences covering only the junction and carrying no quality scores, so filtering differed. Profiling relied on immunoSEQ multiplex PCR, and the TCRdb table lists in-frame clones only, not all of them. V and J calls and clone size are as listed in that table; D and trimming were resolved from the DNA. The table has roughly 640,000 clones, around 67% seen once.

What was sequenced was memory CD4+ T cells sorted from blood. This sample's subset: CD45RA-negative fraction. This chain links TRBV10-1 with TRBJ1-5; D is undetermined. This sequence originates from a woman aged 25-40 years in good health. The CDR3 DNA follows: TGCGCCAGCAGTGATCAGGAAAATCAGCCCCAGCATTTT. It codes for CASSDQENQPQHF.